These 27 T cell receptor beta chains originate from one sample sequenced in a study of blood T cell repertoires in COVID-19. Generated by immunoSEQ multiplex PCR, the TCRdb table keeps only in-frame clones and is missing some. The table includes roughly 75,000 clones, about 86% detected once. The specimen was peripheral blood. These receptors were taken from a man older than 75 in a cohort sampled during active COVID-19.

The table lists this clone with a few counts. This rearrangement joins TRBV25-1 to TRBJ2-7; 15 bases match TRBD2. Trimming at V came to 6 bases and at J to 0 bases, leaving 9 bases not matched to a gene. The CDR3 is 18 amino acids. Germline V gene sequence: CDR1 MGHDK, CDR2 SYGVNS. Here the CDR3 DNA reads TGTGCCAGCAGGGGGGGACTAGCGGGGGGCCACCGCTCCTACGAGCAGTACTTC. Protein sequence: CASRGGLAGGHRSYEQYF.

V and J are TRBV18 and TRBJ2-4; D is possibly TRBD1 (6 bases). The CDR3 has 14 residues. The germline gives CDR1 KGHSH, CDR2 LQKENI. Trimming shortened V by 2 bases and J by 3 bases, and 8 bases separated the two germline ends. CDR3: CASSPEGGKNIQYF. The CDR3 nucleotides are TGTGCCAGCTCACCAGAAGGGGGCAAAAACATTCAGTACTTC.

Written as DNA, the CDR3 is TGTGCCAGCTCACCGTTATCAGGGATCACCGGGGAGCTGTTTTTT. Protein product: CASSPLSGITGELFF. The V and J genes are TRBV18 and TRBJ2-2; a possible D gene is TRBD1 (5 bases). V gave up 3 bases and J gave up 4 bases, with 12 bases separating them. Germline CDR1 and CDR2: KGHSH and LQKENI. The CDR3 sequence is 15 residues long.

The chain joins TRBV28 to TRBJ2-3; maybe TRBD2 (6 bases). This CDR3 is built from 16 residues. V shed 5 bases and J shed 0 bases, with 15 bases lying between them. CDR1 is MDHEN, CDR2 SYDVKM, per germline. CDR3 sequence reads: CASSMDKAGSTDTQYF. Written as DNA, the CDR3 is TGTGCCAGCAGTATGGACAAGGCGGGGAGCACAGATACGCAGTATTTT.

The V and J genes are TRBV2 and TRBJ2-1; a weak D match, TRBD1 (6 bases). CDR3 length: 14 residues. Between the trimmed V and J ends, which lost 8 bases and 0 bases, there was a span of 11 bases. Germline lookup yields CDR1 SNHLY and CDR2 FYNNEI. The DNA of the CDR3 is TGTGCCAGCCTTGGACAGAGCTCCTACAATGAGCAGTTCTTC. Translating gives CASLGQSSYNEQFF.

The chain links TRBV18 to TRBJ2-5; no firm D call. Per germline, CDR1 KGHSH and CDR2 LQKENI. The length of the CDR3 is 13 residues. Trimming took 3 bases from V and 2 from J, leaving 7 bases between them. In DNA, the CDR3 is TGTGCCAGCTCACCTTTCCCTCAAGAGACCCAGTACTTC. Translating it yields CASSPFPQETQYF.

The genes are TRBV7-9 and TRBJ2-7, with D perhaps matching TRBD1 (6 bases). Trimming shortened V by 0 bases and J by 9 bases, and 12 bases separated the two germline ends. Germline lookup yields CDR1 SEHNR and CDR2 FQNEAQ (reference sequence). The CDR3 totals 13 residues. CDR3 bases: TGTGCCAGCAGCTTAGCGGTACAGGGTGGGCAGTACTTC. Translation gives CASSLAVQGGQYF.

In its sample, this clone was seen a few times. V gene TRBV27 combines with J gene TRBJ2-7; 12 nucleotides line up with TRBD2. The germline gives CDR1 MNHEY, CDR2 SMNVEV (reference sequence). V lost 5 bases to trimming and J lost 4 bases; unmatched junction nucleotides: 6. The CDR3 spans 15 residues. The CDR3 protein is CASSPRTSGEYEQYV. Here the CDR3 DNA reads TGTGCCAGCAGTCCAAGGACTAGCGGGGAGTACGAGCAGTACGTC.

This clone has a handful of counts. The chain joins TRBV10-3 to TRBJ1-1; 11 nucleotides match TRBD1. J gave up 4 bases and V 4 bases, and 2 bases lay outside the gene matches. The CDR3 sequence is 14 residues long. The germline gives CDR1 ENHRY, CDR2 SYGVKD. The CDR3 nucleotides read TGTGCCATCAGTGGGGGGACAGGGGGCACTGAAGCTTTCTTT. Its protein product is CAISGGTGGTEAFF.

The chain is built from TRBV5-4 and TRBJ1-1, with D unclear. Germline V CDR1 and CDR2: SGHNT, YYREEE (reference sequence). This CDR3 is 14 amino acids long. V was clipped by 3 bases and J by 6 bases, with 15 bases between them. The CDR3 region has the DNA TGTGCCAGCAGCTCGAGCCCTGGGAGCTCTGAAGCTTTCTTT. This codes for CASSSSPGSSEAFF.

This clone came up once. This chain connects TRBV4-3 to TRBJ2-1, with TRBD2 matching over 8 bases. CDR3 length: 16 amino acids. Germline values: CDR1 LGHNA, CDR2 YSLEER. V lost 1 base to trimming and J lost 6 bases; unmatched junction nucleotides: 8. The CDR3 bases are TGCGCCAGCAGCCAAGTACAGCGGGGGTTACTCAATGAGCAGTTCTTC. Amino acid sequence: CASSQVQRGLLNEQFF.

The V and J genes are TRBV6-5 and TRBJ1-1; D is unresolved. The ends were cut back, 0 bases at V and 0 bases at J, with 8 bases in the middle. Germline CDR1 and CDR2: MNHEY and SVGAGI. The CDR3 has 15 amino acids. In DNA form, the CDR3 reads TGTGCCAGCAGTTACTCTTCAGAATTGAACACTGAAGCTTTCTTT. Translated: CASSYSSELNTEAFF.

The chain has TRBV18 and TRBJ2-5, with D tentatively TRBD2 (5 bases). The germline CDR1 and CDR2 sequences are KGHSH and LQKENI. CDR3 length: 13 residues. V shed 3 bases and J shed 5 bases, with 10 bases lying between them. CDR3 in amino acids: CASSPEGWETQYF. DNA for the CDR3: TGTGCCAGCTCACCCGAGGGTTGGGAGACCCAGTACTTC.

The chain carries TRBV24-1 and TRBJ2-3; 7 bases map to TRBD1. The CDR3 totals 18 residues. The junction had 11 bases not matched to a gene; V was cut back by 3 bases and J by 0 bases. Per germline, CDR1 KGHDR and CDR2 SFDVKD. The CDR3 DNA reads as TGTGCCACCAGTGATCCTGCACCCGGGACAGCTAGCACAGATACGCAGTATTTT. It is translated as CATSDPAPGTASTDTQYF.

This chain joins TRBV11-2 and TRBJ1-2; possible D gene TRBD1, 6 bases. The CDR3 has 15 residues. Germline values: CDR1 SGHAT, CDR2 FQNNGV. V shed 1 base and J shed 4 bases, with 13 bases lying between them. The CDR3 sequence: CASSLGAGVGYGYTF. In DNA, the CDR3 is TGTGCCAGCAGCTTAGGTGCAGGGGTCGGCTATGGCTACACCTTC.

The table lists this clone with a count of one. This chain connects TRBV28 to TRBJ2-5; 12 bases fit TRBD2. Germline lookup yields CDR1 MDHEN and CDR2 SYDVKM. Unmatched junction bases numbered 6, after V lost 5 bases and J lost 5 bases. The CDR3 covers 15 residues. The CDR3 protein is CASSPRLAGDETQYF. The CDR3 DNA reads as TGTGCCAGCAGTCCTCGACTAGCGGGGGACGAGACCCAGTACTTC.

The genes are TRBV28 and TRBJ2-2, with unresolved D. The length of the CDR3 is 12 residues. V lost 4 bases to trimming and J lost 4 bases, with 4 bases between them. CDR1 is MDHEN and CDR2 is SYDVKM in the germline V gene. The CDR3 DNA sequence: TGTGCCAGCAGTTCAGGCACCGGGGAGCTGTTTTTT. Translation: CASSSGTGELFF. The whole variable domain, filled in from reference TRBV28 and TRBJ2-2, reads DVKVTQSSRYLVKRTGEKVFLECVQDMDHENMFWYRQDPGLGLRLIYFSYDVKMKEKGDIPEGYSVSREKKERFSLILESASTNQTSMYLCASSSGTGELFFGEGSRLTVL.

This clone was recorded only once. The CDR3 nucleotides read TGTGCCACCAGTGAAGCCCGACAGGGTTTTCAGCCCCAGCATTTT. This codes for CATSEARQGFQPQHF. The gene calls are TRBV24-1 and TRBJ1-5; 7 bases agree with TRBD1. The CDR3 is 15 residues long. V lost 4 bases and J lost 6; bases outside the gene matches: 8. Germline CDR1 reads KGHDR; CDR2 reads SFDVKD.

The rearrangement joins TRBV5-1 to TRBJ2-2; 13 bases fit TRBD2. The V gene end was trimmed by 4 bases and the J gene end by 6 bases; junction bases not matched to a gene: 3. In germline, CDR1 is SGHRS, CDR2 YFSETQ. The CDR3 contains 15 residues. CDR3 sequence reads: CASSATSGGSGELFF. In nucleotides, the CDR3 is TGCGCCAGCAGCGCGACTAGCGGGGGGTCCGGGGAGCTGTTTTTT.

The chain employs TRBV11-2 and TRBJ1-6, with TRBD1 as a possible D gene (6 bases). The CDR3 has 17 amino acids. CDR1 is SGHAT and CDR2 is FQNNGV in the germline V gene. V was shortened by 2 bases and J by 7 bases, with 18 bases between the two germline ends. Here the CDR3 reads CASSLRGATAGNSPLHF. The CDR3 nucleotides read TGTGCCAGCAGCTTACGGGGGGCGACAGCGGGCAATTCACCCCTCCACTTT.

The chain is built from TRBV29-1 and TRBJ2-3, with 7 bases aligning to TRBD2. V was clipped by 8 bases and J by 2 bases; unmatched bases: 19. In germline, CDR1 is SQVTM, CDR2 ANQGSEA. The CDR3 sequence is 17 residues long. The CDR3 region is CSFKGTGSRGDTDTQYF. The CDR3 bases are TGCAGCTTCAAGGGGACGGGGAGTCGGGGGGACACAGATACGCAGTATTTT.

The chain carries TRBV28 and TRBJ2-7; 7 bases match TRBD1. The CDR3 runs 13 residues. Trimming took 6 bases from V and 3 from J; bases not matched to a gene: 5. CDR1 MDHEN and CDR2 SYDVKM come from the germline V gene. The CDR3, as DNA: TGTGCCAGCAGACCTACAGGGGTCTACGAGCAGTACGTC. Its protein is CASRPTGVYEQYV.

The chain recombines TRBV4-2 with TRBJ2-5, with TRBD2 identical over 12 bases. Trimming at V came to 6 bases and at J to 4 bases, leaving 9 bases not matched to a gene. The CDR3 is 16 residues long. Germline V gene sequence: CDR1 LGHNA, CDR2 YNFKEQ. The CDR3 spells CASSRLAGGPGETQYF. DNA for the CDR3: TGTGCCAGCAGTCGCCTAGCGGGGGGGCCAGGAGAGACCCAGTACTTC.

The chain couples TRBV3-1 (or the pseudogene TRBV3-2) to TRBJ1-1; possible D gene TRBD1, 5 bases. Germline assignment: CDR1 LGHDT and CDR2 YNNKEL (reference sequence). V was trimmed by 0 bases and J by 8 bases, leaving 7 bases between them. This CDR3 region has 12 residues. The CDR3 sequence is CASSQEGPEAFF. CDR3 bases: TGTGCCAGCAGCCAAGAGGGGCCGGAAGCTTTCTTT.

This clone has a handful of counts. This chain connects TRBV19 to TRBJ1-3; D call uncertain. CDR1 LNHDA and CDR2 SQIVND come from the germline V gene (reference sequence). CDR3 length equals 13 residues. Trimming took 5 bases from V and 4 from J, leaving 9 bases between them. The CDR3 DNA reads as TGTGCCAGTAGTCCACAGATCGGAAACACCATATATTTT. As protein: CASSPQIGNTIYF.

This clone has a single count. The chain couples TRBV5-5 to TRBJ1-1; 8 bases agree with TRBD1. The CDR3 has 15 amino acids. The V gene's germline CDR1 is SGHKS and CDR2 YYEKEE (reference sequence). Germline trimming cut 4 bases from V and 3 bases from J; bases unmatched to any gene: 8. The CDR3 region is CASSPLGQVDTEAFF. CDR3 in DNA: TGTGCCAGCAGCCCCCTGGGACAGGTAGACACTGAAGCTTTCTTT.

This clone has just a few counts. The chain combines TRBV19 with TRBJ1-1, with 7 bases aligning to TRBD1. Germline V gene lookup returns CDR1 LNHDA and CDR2 SQIVND (reference sequence). The CDR3 runs 14 residues. The V gene end was trimmed by 3 bases and the J gene end by 5 bases; junction bases not matched to a gene: 6. CDR3: CASSILGGRTEAFF. The CDR3 nucleotides are TGTGCCAGTAGTATTCTAGGGGGCAGAACTGAAGCTTTCTTT.